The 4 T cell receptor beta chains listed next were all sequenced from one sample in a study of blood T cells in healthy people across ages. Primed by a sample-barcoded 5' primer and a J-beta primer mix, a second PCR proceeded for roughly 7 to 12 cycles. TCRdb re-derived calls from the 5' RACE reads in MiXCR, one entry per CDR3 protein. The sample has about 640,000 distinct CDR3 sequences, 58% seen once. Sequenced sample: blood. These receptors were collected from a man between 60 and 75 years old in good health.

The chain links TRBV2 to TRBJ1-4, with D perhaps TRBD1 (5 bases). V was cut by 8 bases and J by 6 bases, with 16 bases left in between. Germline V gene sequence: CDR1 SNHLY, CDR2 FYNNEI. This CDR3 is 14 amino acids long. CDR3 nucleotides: TGTGCCAGCGGAAGGGGCTCGGGGCATGAAAAACTGTTTTTT. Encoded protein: CASGRGSGHEKLFF.

The DNA for the CDR3 is TGTGCCATCAGCCAAGAGGGACTTATAAGCACAGATACGCAGTATTTT. As protein: CAISQEGLISTDTQYF. The chain links TRBV10-3 to TRBJ2-3; a possible D gene is TRBD2 (6 bases). The ends were cut back, 6 bases at V and 0 bases at J, with 16 bases in the middle. This CDR3 is built from 16 residues. Germline V gene data show CDR1 as ENHRY and CDR2 as SYGVKD.

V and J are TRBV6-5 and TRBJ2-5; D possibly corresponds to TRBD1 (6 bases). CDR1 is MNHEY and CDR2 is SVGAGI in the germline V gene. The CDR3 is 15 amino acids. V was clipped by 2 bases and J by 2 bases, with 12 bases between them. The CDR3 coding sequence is TGTGCCAGCAGTTACGGGACACCGAATCAAGAGACCCAGTACTTC. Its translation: CASSYGTPNQETQYF.

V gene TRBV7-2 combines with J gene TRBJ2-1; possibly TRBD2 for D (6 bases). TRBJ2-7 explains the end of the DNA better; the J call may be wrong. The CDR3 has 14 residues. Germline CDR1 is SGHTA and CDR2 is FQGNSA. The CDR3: CASSVGGSGVEQYF. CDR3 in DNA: TGTGCCAGCAGCGTTGGGGGATCGGGGGTCGAGCAGTACTTC.